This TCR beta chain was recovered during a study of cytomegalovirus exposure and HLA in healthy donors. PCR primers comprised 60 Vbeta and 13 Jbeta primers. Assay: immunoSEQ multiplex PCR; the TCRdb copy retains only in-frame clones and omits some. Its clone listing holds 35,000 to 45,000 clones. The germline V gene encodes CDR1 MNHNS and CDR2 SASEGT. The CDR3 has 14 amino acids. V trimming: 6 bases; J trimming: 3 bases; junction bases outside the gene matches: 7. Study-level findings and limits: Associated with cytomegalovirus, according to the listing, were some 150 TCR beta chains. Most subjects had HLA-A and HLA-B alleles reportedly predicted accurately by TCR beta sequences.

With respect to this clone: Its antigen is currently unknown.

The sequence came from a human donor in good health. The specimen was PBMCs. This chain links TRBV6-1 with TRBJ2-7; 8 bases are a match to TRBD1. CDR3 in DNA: TGTGCCAGCAGGAAGGACAGGGACTTCTACGAGCAGTACTTC. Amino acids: CASRKDRDFYEQYF.